This T cell receptor beta chain emerged from a study of T cells in Graves' hyperthyroidism and ophthalmopathy. Across the whole study: Blood from the periphery was taken at initial diagnosis, before any treatment.

Stable hyperthyroidism: no ophthalmopathy progression over 18 months of follow-up. Study findings and constraints: Clonotypes that were expanded in thyroid above 0.001 mostly appeared in blood too.

This clonotype was observed at least ten times. The antigen is not known. Germline CDR1 reads SGHTA; CDR2 reads FQGNSA. Deletions cut 5 bases from V and 5 bases from J, with 15 bases between. The length of the CDR3 is 14 residues. Amplification of TCR beta CDR3 regions was performed using RNA transcripts as template. The HTBI primer set was used in a first-round RT-PCR of the TCR CDR3. TCRdb reprocessed the multiplex PCR reads via MiXCR and lists one record per CDR3 protein. The sample consists of roughly 720,000 distinct CDR3 sequences, about 18% of them appearing once. This TCR derives from a man aged 50 or older with Graves' hyperthyroidism. The sample was blood. The chain is built from TRBV7-2 and TRBJ2-5, with unresolved D. This CDR3 reads CASSQQRQAETQYF. The CDR3 DNA reads TGTGCCAGCAGCCAACAACGACAAGCCGAGACCCAGTACTTC.